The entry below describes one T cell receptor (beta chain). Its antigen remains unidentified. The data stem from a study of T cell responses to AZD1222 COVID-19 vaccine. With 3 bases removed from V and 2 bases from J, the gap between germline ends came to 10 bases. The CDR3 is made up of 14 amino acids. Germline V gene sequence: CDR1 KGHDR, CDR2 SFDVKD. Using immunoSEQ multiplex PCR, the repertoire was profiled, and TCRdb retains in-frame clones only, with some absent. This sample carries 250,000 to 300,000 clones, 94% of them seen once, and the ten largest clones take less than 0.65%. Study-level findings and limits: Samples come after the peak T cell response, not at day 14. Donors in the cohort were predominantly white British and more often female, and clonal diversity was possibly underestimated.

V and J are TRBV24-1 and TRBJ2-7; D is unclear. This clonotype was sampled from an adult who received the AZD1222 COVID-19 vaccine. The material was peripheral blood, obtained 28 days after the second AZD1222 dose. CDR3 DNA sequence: TGTGCCACCAGTGATCCCGACCGAGCCTACGAGCAGTACTTC. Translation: CATSDPDRAYEQYF.